This entry lists 30 T cell receptor beta chains sequenced from one sample in a study of blood T cell repertoires in COVID-19 (TCRdb year 2020). Library creation used the immunoSEQ multiplex PCR assay. TCRdb obtained this table from immuneACCESS and retained in-frame rearrangements with V and J assigned. These tables miss some clones; where compared with another copy, unresolved V genes account for less than half of the shortfall, and the remainder is unexplained. This sample lists roughly 100,000 clones; 90% to 95% were detected once. The top ten clones comprise roughly 3.9% of the sample. The sequencing input was peripheral blood. The receptors were sampled from a woman aged 45-60 years in a cohort sampled during active COVID-19.

The chain carries TRBV28 and TRBJ1-6; 7 nucleotides align to TRBD1. Germline V CDR1 and CDR2: MDHEN, SYDVKM. This CDR3 contains 16 residues. With V trimmed by 5 bases and J by 8 bases, 12 bases remained unmatched. The chain's CDR3 is CASSLSRQGADSPLHF. The CDR3, as DNA: TGTGCCAGCAGTCTCTCCAGACAGGGTGCGGATTCACCCCTCCACTTT.

The chain links TRBV12-3 or TRBV12-4 to TRBJ2-2; D remains unclear. The CDR3 consists of 13 residues. The germline V and J ends were trimmed by 6 bases and 0 bases, with 5 bases remaining between them. CDR3 sequence: CASRDTNTGELFF. The DNA of the CDR3 is TGTGCCAGCAGAGACACGAACACCGGGGAGCTGTTTTTT.

The CDR3 DNA is TGCAGCGTTGAAGATCCCCCAGGGGTTGCTTTCTTT. It encodes CSVEDPPGVAFF. The chain recombines TRBV29-1 with TRBJ1-1; a weak D match, TRBD1 (6 bases). The CDR3 has 12 amino acids. V lost 0 bases and J lost 11, with 13 bases in between. Germline loops: CDR1 SQVTM, CDR2 ANQGSEA.

The V and J genes are TRBV21-1 and TRBJ2-3; the tabulated D call, TRBD1, remains unverified against the DNA. TRBV21-1 is noted as a pseudogene. The CDR3 length is 18 residues. This chain's CDR3 is CASSKGSDRVQNLDTQYF. Written as DNA, the CDR3 is TGTGCCAGCAGCAAAGGCTCCGACAGGGTTCAAAATTTAGATACGCAGTATTTT.

The chain is built from TRBV7-9 and TRBJ2-2; D not certain. This CDR3 contains 14 residues. Germline V gene lookup returns CDR1 SEHNR and CDR2 FQNEAQ (reference sequence). V lost 5 bases and J lost 4, with 11 bases in between. The DNA of the CDR3 is TGTGCCAGCAGCCGCCTAGAAATCACCGGGGAGCTGTTTTTT. It yields the protein CASSRLEITGELFF.

This clone was seen a handful of times. The rearrangement joins TRBV28 to TRBJ2-7, with D possibly TRBD2 on 5 matching bases. In germline, CDR1 is MDHEN, CDR2 SYDVKM. This CDR3 contains 14 residues. V was shortened by 6 bases and J by 3 bases, with 15 bases between the two germline ends. CDR3 nucleotides: TGTGCCAGCAGCGGCACCGGGATCTACTACGAGCAGTACTTC. Its protein product is CASSGTGIYYEQYF.

This chain connects TRBV10-3 to TRBJ2-1; D is perhaps TRBD2 (6 bases). The germline V gene has CDR1 ENHRY and CDR2 SYGVKD. The CDR3 length is 16 residues. With 0 bases removed from V and 7 bases from J, the gap between germline ends came to 16 bases. The CDR3 reads CAISESLASVGNEQFF. In nucleotides, the CDR3 is TGTGCCATCAGTGAGTCGCTAGCGAGCGTTGGTAATGAGCAGTTCTTC.

This clone is a singleton in its sample. V usage is TRBV27 and J usage is TRBJ2-3, with a tentative D call TRBD1 (6 bases). V was shortened by 2 bases and J by 1 base, with 10 bases between the two germline ends. Germline V CDR1 and CDR2: MNHEY, SMNVEV (reference sequence). The CDR3 runs to 15 residues. The CDR3 sequence is CASSLEGVGTDTQYF. CDR3 in DNA: TGTGCCAGCAGTTTAGAGGGGGTCGGCACAGATACGCAGTATTTT.

The V and J genes are TRBV6-5 and TRBJ1-2; the match to TRBD1 covers 8 bases. Germline V gene sequence: CDR1 MNHEY, CDR2 SVGAGI. The CDR3 covers 13 residues. Losses at the gene ends were 6 bases for V and 2 bases for J; bases not matched to a gene: 2. The DNA for the CDR3 is TGTGCCAGCAGGGGACAGGTGAACTATGGCTACACCTTC. Translated, it gives CASRGQVNYGYTF.

The chain is built from TRBV27 and TRBJ1-1, with D maybe TRBD1 (6 bases). V was trimmed by 6 bases and J by 4 bases, leaving 21 bases between them. This CDR3 spans 16 amino acids. CDR1 is MNHEY, CDR2 SMNVEV, per germline (reference sequence). Here the CDR3 DNA reads TGTGCCAGCAGCTCAGCCGTCCCAGGGGTTGGCACTGAAGCTTTCTTT. Protein product: CASSSAVPGVGTEAFF.

V and J are TRBV19 and TRBJ2-3; no reliable D call. CDR1 is LNHDA, CDR2 SQIVND, per germline (reference sequence). V dropped 5 bases and J dropped 1 base, with 13 bases sitting between them. The length of the CDR3 is 15 residues. The CDR3: CASSGDKSRTDTQYF. CDR3 nucleotide sequence: TGTGCCAGTAGTGGCGACAAATCACGCACAGATACGCAGTATTTT.

Concerning this clone itself: Other DNA sequences in this sample translate to the same CDR3. The chain couples TRBV5-1 to TRBJ1-1; D unresolved. Trimming took 1 base from V and 2 from J, leaving 9 bases between them. The germline V gene encodes CDR1 SGHRS and CDR2 YFSETQ. The CDR3 is made up of 14 amino acids. CDR3 in amino acids: CASSLRQTNTEAFF. CDR3 DNA sequence: TGCGCCAGCAGCTTGCGTCAAACAAACACTGAAGCTTTCTTT.

The rearrangement links TRBV27 to TRBJ1-1; unclear D gene. V lost 8 bases, J lost 6 bases, and 10 bases lay in between. The CDR3 contains 11 residues. Germline CDR1 is MNHEY and CDR2 is SMNVEV (reference sequence). CDR3 in amino acids: CASLFNSEAFF. Written as DNA, the CDR3 is TGTGCCAGCCTCTTCAACTCTGAAGCTTTCTTT.

J is TRBJ2-6 and V is TRBV6-1; 10 nucleotides agree with TRBD1. From germline, CDR1 is MNHNS and CDR2 SASEGT. The CDR3 extends over 19 amino acids. V dropped 2 bases and J dropped 1; count of bases not matched to a gene: 8. The CDR3 bases are TGTGCCAGCAGTGAACCCCTGGGACAGGGGATGTCTGGGGCCAACGTCCTGACTTTC. Translation: CASSEPLGQGMSGANVLTF.

The V gene is TRBV5-1, the J gene TRBJ2-1, with TRBD1 matching over 9 bases. CDR3 length equals 14 residues. Germline CDR1 SGHRS, CDR2 YFSETQ. The V gene end was trimmed by 0 bases and the J gene end by 6 bases; junction bases not matched to a gene: 1. The CDR3 nucleotides are TGCGCCAGCAGCTTGGGGACAGGGGCCAATGAGCAGTTCTTC. Translation gives CASSLGTGANEQFF.

The chain employs TRBV6-5 and TRBJ1-1; no clear D. The CDR3 is 14 residues long. Trimming removed 0 bases from V and 2 bases from J, with 7 bases in between. Per the germline V gene, CDR1 is MNHEY and CDR2 is SVGAGI. The CDR3 coding sequence is TGTGCCAGCAGTTACTCGAGCATTAACACTGAAGCTTTCTTT. The encoded protein is CASSYSSINTEAFF.

V and J are TRBV11-3 and TRBJ2-1, with D perhaps TRBD2 (6 bases). Germline-derived CDR1 and CDR2 are SGHNT and YENEEA. CDR3 length equals 15 residues. V lost 3 bases to trimming and J lost 0 bases, with 9 bases between them. CDR3 region: CASSFSGPSYNEQFF. The CDR3, as DNA: TGTGCCAGCAGCTTTAGCGGCCCCTCCTACAATGAGCAGTTCTTC.

J is TRBJ1-2 and V is TRBV12-3 or TRBV12-4; D might be TRBD1 (5 bases). V was cut by 8 bases and J by 7 bases, with 14 bases left in between. This CDR3 comprises 12 residues. CDR3 sequence reads: CASSGSGGGYTF. CDR3 sequence (DNA): TGTGCCAGCTCAGGGTCCGGCGGTGGCTACACCTTC.

The chain joins TRBV4-2 to TRBJ2-6; D gene ambiguous. Germline CDR1 is LGHNA and CDR2 is YNFKEQ. The CDR3 totals 17 residues. The V end lost 2 bases, the J end lost 2 bases, and 13 bases lay between the germline ends. Here the CDR3 reads CASSQTVLGTGANVLTF. The DNA for the CDR3 is TGTGCCAGCAGCCAAACGGTGCTAGGAACTGGGGCCAACGTCCTGACTTTC.

The chain has TRBV7-9 and TRBJ1-1; D gene uncertain. Per germline, CDR1 SEHNR and CDR2 FQNEAQ (reference sequence). Trimming took off 1 base at V and 7 bases at J, with 13 bases between the two ends. This CDR3 comprises 14 residues. The CDR3 protein is CASSLGSGYGEAFF. The CDR3 DNA reads TGTGCCAGCAGCTTAGGGTCGGGGTATGGTGAAGCTTTCTTT. The full variable domain, completed using reference TRBV7-9 and TRBJ1-1, is DTGVSQNPRHKITKRGQNVTFRCDPISEHNRLYWYRQTLGQGPEFLTYFQNEAQLEKSRLLSDRFSAERPKGSFSTLEIQRTEQGDSAMYLCASSLGSGYGEAFFGQGTRLTVV.

The genes are TRBV10-1 and TRBJ2-3; D might be TRBD2 (5 bases). V gave up 4 bases and J gave up 5 bases, with 13 bases separating them. CDR1 is WNHNN and CDR2 is SYGVQD in the germline V gene (reference sequence). This CDR3 has 14 amino acids. The CDR3 spells CASSASGLGDTQYF. DNA for the CDR3: TGCGCCAGCAGTGCCAGCGGCCTAGGAGATACGCAGTATTTT.

The chain carries TRBV2 and TRBJ1-1, with 8 positions matching TRBD1. CDR3 length: 17 amino acids. V lost 4 bases, J lost 1 base, and 11 bases stayed unmatched. Germline loops: CDR1 SNHLY, CDR2 FYNNEI. The CDR3 is CASSVATAGTGNTEAFF. The CDR3 bases are TGTGCCAGCAGTGTGGCCACCGCCGGGACAGGGAACACTGAAGCTTTCTTT.

The chain has TRBV11-2 and TRBJ2-3, with D perhaps TRBD2 (6 bases). This CDR3 is 15 amino acids long. Between the trimmed V and J ends, which lost 3 bases and 6 bases, there was a span of 16 bases. CDR1 and CDR2 (germline): SGHAT, FQNNGV. The CDR3 DNA follows: TGTGCCAGCAGCTTCTCCGGGAGTAAGAGGGATACGCAGTATTTT. Amino acid sequence: CASSFSGSKRDTQYF.

The chain recombines TRBV3-1 (or the pseudogene TRBV3-2) with TRBJ1-5; D remains ambiguous. The CDR3 is 13 residues long. Looked up from germline, CDR1 is LGHDT and CDR2 is YNNKEL (reference sequence). V dropped 1 base and J dropped 4 bases, with 5 bases sitting between them. In DNA, the CDR3 is TGTGCCAGCAGCCAAGGAGGGAATCAGCCCCAGCATTTT. This sequence encodes CASSQGGNQPQHF.

This clone was picked up a small number of times. The chain carries TRBV5-1 and TRBJ2-2, with 7 bases matching TRBD2. J gave up 2 bases and V 4 bases, and 5 bases lay outside the gene matches. From germline, CDR1 is SGHRS and CDR2 YFSETQ. This CDR3 comprises 15 residues. CDR3 amino acids: CASSPGGRNTGELFF. For the CDR3, the DNA is TGCGCCAGCAGCCCGGGAGGCCGAAACACCGGGGAGCTGTTTTTT.

The chain employs TRBV20-1 and TRBJ1-1, with D possibly being TRBD1 (6 bases). CDR1 and CDR2 (germline): DFQATT, SNEGSKA (reference sequence). The length of the CDR3 is 13 residues. V lost 3 bases and J lost 6, with 14 bases in between. CDR3 amino acids: CSASLREGAEAFF. As DNA, the CDR3 is TGCAGTGCTAGTCTCCGGGAGGGGGCTGAAGCTTTCTTT.

The chain combines TRBV9 with TRBJ2-1; D perhaps matches TRBD2 (7 bases). Germline assignment: CDR1 SGDLS and CDR2 YYNGEE. V lost 0 bases and J lost 0, with 10 bases in between. This CDR3 has 16 residues. The DNA of the CDR3 is TGTGCCAGCAGCGTAGCCGGGGGGCGCTCCTACAATGAGCAGTTCTTC. Protein product: CASSVAGGRSYNEQFF.

J is TRBJ2-7 and V is TRBV7-9, with a weak D call TRBD2 (7 bases). Deletions cut 5 bases from V and 12 bases from J, with 20 bases between. Germline CDR1 is SEHNR and CDR2 is FQNEAQ (reference sequence). The CDR3 is 13 residues long. The CDR3 sequence: CASSPVGGLDLYF. DNA of the CDR3: TGTGCCAGCAGCCCCGTCGGGGGGCTAGACTTGTACTTC.

V is TRBV4-2 and J is TRBJ2-7, with 11 bases aligning to TRBD2. The ends lost 1 base at V and 1 base at J; junction bases unmatched: 9. From germline, CDR1 is LGHNA and CDR2 YNFKEQ. CDR3 length: 18 residues. CDR3 region: CASSQVGLAGGPSYEQYF. The CDR3, as DNA: TGTGCCAGCAGCCAAGTTGGGCTAGCGGGAGGCCCATCCTACGAGCAGTACTTC.

This sequence joins TRBV5-1 and TRBJ2-5; 11 nucleotides agree with TRBD2. The CDR3 runs 17 residues. Germline V gene data show CDR1 as SGHRS and CDR2 as YFSETQ. The junction had 8 bases not matched to a gene; V was cut back by 0 bases and J by 4 bases. DNA of the CDR3: TGCGCCAGCAGCTTGGCCTTTGCTGGGACTAGCGGAGAGACCCAGTACTTC. It specifies CASSLAFAGTSGETQYF.